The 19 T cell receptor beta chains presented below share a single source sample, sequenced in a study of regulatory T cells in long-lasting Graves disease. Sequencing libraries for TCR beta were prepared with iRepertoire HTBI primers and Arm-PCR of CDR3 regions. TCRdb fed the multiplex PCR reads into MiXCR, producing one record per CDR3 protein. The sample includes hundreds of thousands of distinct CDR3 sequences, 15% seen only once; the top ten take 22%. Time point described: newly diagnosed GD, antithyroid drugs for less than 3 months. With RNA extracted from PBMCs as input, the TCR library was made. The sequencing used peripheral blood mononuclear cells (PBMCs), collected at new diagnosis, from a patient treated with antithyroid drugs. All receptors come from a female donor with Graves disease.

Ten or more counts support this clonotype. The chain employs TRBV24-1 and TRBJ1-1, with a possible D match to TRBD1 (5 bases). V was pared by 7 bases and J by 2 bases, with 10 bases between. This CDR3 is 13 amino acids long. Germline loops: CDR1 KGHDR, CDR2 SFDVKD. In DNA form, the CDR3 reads TGTGCCACCAGCCAGGGTTCAAACACTGAAGCTTTCTTT. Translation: CATSQGSNTEAFF.

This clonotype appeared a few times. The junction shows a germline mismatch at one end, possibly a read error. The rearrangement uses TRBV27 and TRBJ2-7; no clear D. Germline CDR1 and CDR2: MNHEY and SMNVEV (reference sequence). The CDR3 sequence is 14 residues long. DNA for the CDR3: TGTGCCAGCAGTTTATGGGGTCGGTCCTACGGGCAGTACTTC. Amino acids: CASSLWGRSYGQYF.

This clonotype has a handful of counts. CDR3 residues: CASSPPRASDEKLFF. CDR3 nucleotides: TGTGCCAGCTCACCCCCGAGGGCATCTGATGAAAAACTGTTTTTT. The V and J genes are TRBV18 and TRBJ1-4, with D unresolved. This CDR3 comprises 15 residues. Deletions cut 3 bases from V and 6 bases from J, with 14 bases between. Germline V gene lookup returns CDR1 KGHSH and CDR2 LQKENI.

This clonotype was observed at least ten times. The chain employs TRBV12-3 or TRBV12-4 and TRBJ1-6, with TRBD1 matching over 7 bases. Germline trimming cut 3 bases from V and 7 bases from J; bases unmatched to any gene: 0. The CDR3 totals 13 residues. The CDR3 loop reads CASSLGQNSPLHF. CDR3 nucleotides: TGTGCCAGCAGTTTGGGACAGAATTCACCCCTCCACTTT.

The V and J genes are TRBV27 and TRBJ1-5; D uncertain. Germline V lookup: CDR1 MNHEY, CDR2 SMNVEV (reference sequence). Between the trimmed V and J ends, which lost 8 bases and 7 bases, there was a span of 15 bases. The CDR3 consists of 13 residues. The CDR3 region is CASGPSTQQPQHF. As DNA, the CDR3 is TGTGCCAGCGGTCCTAGTACCCAGCAGCCCCAGCATTTT.

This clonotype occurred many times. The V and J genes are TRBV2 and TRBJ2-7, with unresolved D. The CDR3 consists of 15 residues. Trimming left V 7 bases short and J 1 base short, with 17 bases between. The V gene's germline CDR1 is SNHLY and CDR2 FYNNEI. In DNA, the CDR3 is TGTGCCAGCACCCCGCTTACCACGATGTCCTACGAGCAGTACTTC. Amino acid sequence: CASTPLTTMSYEQYF.

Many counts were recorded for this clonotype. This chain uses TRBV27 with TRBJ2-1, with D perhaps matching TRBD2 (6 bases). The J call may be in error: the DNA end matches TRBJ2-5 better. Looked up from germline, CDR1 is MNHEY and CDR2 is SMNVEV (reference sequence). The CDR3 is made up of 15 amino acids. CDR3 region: CASRDGTLTKETQYF. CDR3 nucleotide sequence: TGTGCCAGCAGGGACGGGACTTTGACTAAAGAGACCCAGTACTTC.

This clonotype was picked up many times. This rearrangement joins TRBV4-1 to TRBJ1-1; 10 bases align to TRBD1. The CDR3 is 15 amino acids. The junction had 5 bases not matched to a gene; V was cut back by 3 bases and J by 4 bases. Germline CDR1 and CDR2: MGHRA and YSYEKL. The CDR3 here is CASSHPTGGLTEAFF. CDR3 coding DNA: TGCGCCAGCAGCCACCCGACAGGGGGCCTCACTGAAGCTTTCTTT.

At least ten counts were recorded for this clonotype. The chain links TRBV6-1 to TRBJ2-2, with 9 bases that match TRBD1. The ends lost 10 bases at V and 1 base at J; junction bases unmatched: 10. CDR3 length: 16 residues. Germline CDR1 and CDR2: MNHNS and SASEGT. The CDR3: CATTYRDRVNTGELFF. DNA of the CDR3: TGTGCCACCACCTACCGGGACAGGGTGAACACCGGGGAGCTGTTTTTT.

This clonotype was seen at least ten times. The CDR3 DNA reads TGTGCCACCAGTGATGTGGCCTCTCGGGAGACCCAGTACTTC. Amino acid sequence: CATSDVASRETQYF. This rearrangement joins TRBV24-1 to TRBJ2-7; D gene ambiguous. The DNA end is more similar to TRBJ2-5, so the J call may be wrong. The CDR3 is 14 amino acids. Looked up from germline, CDR1 is KGHDR and CDR2 is SFDVKD.

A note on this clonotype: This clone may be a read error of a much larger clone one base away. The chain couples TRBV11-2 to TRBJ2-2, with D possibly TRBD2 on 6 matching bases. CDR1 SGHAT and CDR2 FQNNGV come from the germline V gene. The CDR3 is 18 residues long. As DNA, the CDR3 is TGTGCCAGCAGCTTAGTGTCGATTAGCGGATCCAACACCGGGGAGCTGTCTTTT. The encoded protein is CASSLVSISGSNTGELSF.

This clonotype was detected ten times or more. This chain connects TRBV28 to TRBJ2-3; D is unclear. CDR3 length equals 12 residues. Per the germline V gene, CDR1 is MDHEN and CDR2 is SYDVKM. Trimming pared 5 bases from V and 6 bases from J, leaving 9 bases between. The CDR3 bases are TGTGCCAGCAGTCCGCAAGCGGATACGCAGTATTTT. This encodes CASSPQADTQYF. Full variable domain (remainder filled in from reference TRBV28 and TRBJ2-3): DVKVTQSSRYLVKRTGEKVFLECVQDMDHENMFWYRQDPGLGLRLIYFSYDVKMKEKGDIPEGYSVSREKKERFSLILESASTNQTSMYLCASSPQADTQYFGPGTRLTVL.

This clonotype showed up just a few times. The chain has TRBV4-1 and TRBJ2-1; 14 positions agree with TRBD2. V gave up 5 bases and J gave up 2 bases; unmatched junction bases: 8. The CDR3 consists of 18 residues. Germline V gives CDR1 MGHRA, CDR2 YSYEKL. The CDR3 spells CASSLGTSGSPAYNEQFF. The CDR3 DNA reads TGCGCCAGCAGCTTAGGGACTAGCGGGAGCCCCGCCTACAATGAGCAGTTCTTC.

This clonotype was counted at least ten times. The CDR3 spells CASSSTGTGSDGYTF. Written as DNA, the CDR3 is TGTGCCAGCAGTTCAACCGGGACAGGGTCCGATGGCTACACCTTC. The chain links TRBV27 to TRBJ1-2, with 9 bases that match TRBD1. In germline, CDR1 is MNHEY, CDR2 SMNVEV (reference sequence). The ends lost 4 bases at V and 6 bases at J; junction bases unmatched: 9. This CDR3 comprises 15 residues.

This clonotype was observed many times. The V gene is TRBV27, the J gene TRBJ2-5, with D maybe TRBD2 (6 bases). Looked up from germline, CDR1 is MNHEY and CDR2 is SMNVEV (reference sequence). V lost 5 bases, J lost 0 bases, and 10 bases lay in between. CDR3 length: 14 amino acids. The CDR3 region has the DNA TGTGCCAGCAGTCACCGGGGGAACCAAGAGACCCAGTACTTC. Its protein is CASSHRGNQETQYF.

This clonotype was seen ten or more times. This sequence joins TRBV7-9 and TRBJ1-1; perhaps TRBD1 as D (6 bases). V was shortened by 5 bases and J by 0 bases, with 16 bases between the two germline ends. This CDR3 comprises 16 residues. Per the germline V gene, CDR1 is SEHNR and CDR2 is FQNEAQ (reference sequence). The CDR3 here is CASSLGRQALNTEAFF. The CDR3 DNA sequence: TGTGCCAGCAGCCTAGGGAGACAGGCCTTGAACACTGAAGCTTTCTTT. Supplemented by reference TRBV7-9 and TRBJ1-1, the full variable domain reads DTGVSQNPRHKITKRGQNVTFRCDPISEHNRLYWYRQTLGQGPEFLTYFQNEAQLEKSRLLSDRFSAERPKGSFSTLEIQRTEQGDSAMYLCASSLGRQALNTEAFFGQGTRLTVV.

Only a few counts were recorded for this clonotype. The CDR3 bases are TGCGCCAGCAGCCAAGCGGACAGGGCCCAAGAGACCCAGTACTTC. It yields the protein CASSQADRAQETQYF. The chain recombines TRBV4-1 with TRBJ2-5; TRBD1 aligns across 8 bases. V was clipped by 1 base and J by 1 base; unmatched bases: 2. The CDR3 is 15 amino acids. The germline V gene has CDR1 MGHRA and CDR2 YSYEKL.

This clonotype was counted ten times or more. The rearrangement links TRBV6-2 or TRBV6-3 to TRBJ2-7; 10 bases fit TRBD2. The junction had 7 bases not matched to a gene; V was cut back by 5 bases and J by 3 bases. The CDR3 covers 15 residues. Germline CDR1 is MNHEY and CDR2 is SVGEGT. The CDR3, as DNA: TGTGCCAGCAGTCCTAGCGGGAGAAGGGGCTACGAGCAGTACTTC. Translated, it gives CASSPSGRRGYEQYF.

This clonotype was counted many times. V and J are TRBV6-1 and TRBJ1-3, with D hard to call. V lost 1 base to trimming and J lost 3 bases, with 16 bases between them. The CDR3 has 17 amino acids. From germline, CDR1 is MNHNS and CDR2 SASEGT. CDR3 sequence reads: CASSEGTARRVGNTIYF. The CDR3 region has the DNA TGTGCCAGCAGTGAAGGGACGGCAAGAAGGGTTGGAAACACCATATATTTT.